The entry below gives a single T cell receptor (beta chain) sequence along with its context. Germline V lookup: CDR1 MNHEY, CDR2 SVGAGI. Trimming removed 7 bases at V and 6 bases at J, with 18 bases between. The CDR3 is 14 amino acids. The data are from a study of CD8+CD57+ T cells in acquired aplastic anemia. Overall study: Recorded DNA amounts for sorted CD4+ and CD8+ cells had an average of approximately 3 ug.

Investigators profiled TCR beta VDJ and CDR3 from genomic DNA template. TCRdb passed the reads through MiXCR, listing each CDR3 protein once. The table includes 200,000 or so distinct CDR3 sequences, 64% detected once. Material: sorted CD4+, CD8+, or CD8+CD57+ T cells (not recorded which) from PBMCs. This clonotype was sampled from a human donor with severe aplastic anemia or a healthy control (not recorded which). The chain links TRBV6-5 to TRBJ1-2, with TRBD1 as a possible D gene (5 bases). CDR3 DNA sequence: TGTGCCAGCACCACAGGATACGTATCTGATGGCTACACCTTC. Translated, it gives CASTTGYVSDGYTF.